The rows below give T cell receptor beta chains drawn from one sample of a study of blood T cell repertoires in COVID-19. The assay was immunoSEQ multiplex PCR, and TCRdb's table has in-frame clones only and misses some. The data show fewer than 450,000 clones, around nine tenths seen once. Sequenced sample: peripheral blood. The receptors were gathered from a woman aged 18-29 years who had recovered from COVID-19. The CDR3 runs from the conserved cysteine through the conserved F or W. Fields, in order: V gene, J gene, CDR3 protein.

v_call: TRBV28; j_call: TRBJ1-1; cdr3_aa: CASTPGTTNTEAFF
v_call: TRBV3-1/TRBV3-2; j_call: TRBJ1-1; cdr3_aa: CASSQEHGRYTEAFF
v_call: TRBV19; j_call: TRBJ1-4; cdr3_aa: CASSQQNEKLFF
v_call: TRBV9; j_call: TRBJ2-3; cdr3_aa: CASSTQGGTDTQYF
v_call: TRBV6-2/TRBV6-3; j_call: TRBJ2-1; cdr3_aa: CASSYEGNEQFF
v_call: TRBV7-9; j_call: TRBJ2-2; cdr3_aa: CASSLAERGYTGELFF
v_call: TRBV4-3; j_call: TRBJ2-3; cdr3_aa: CASSQDRDSYTDTQYF
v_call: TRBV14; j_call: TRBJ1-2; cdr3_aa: CASSQDIWSGSGYTF
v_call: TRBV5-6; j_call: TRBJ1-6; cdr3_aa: CASSPGRYNSPLHF
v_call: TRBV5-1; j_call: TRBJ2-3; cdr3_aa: CASSLSGPADTQYF
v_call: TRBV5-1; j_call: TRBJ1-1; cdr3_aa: CASSLAAMGNTEAFF
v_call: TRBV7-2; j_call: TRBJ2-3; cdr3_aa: CASSSQGALRTDTQYF
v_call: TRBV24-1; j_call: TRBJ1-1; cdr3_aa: CATRHTAGTEAFF
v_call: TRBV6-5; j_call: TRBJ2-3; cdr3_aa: CASSLAQKTDTQYF
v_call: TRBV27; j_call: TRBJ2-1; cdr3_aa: CASRPSGNHHSRSYNEQFF
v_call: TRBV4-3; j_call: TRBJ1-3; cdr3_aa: CASSQDRGGLSGNTIYF
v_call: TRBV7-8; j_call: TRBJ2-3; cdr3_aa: CASSEYGRATDTQYF
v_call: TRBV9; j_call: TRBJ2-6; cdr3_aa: CASSAQVSGANVLTF
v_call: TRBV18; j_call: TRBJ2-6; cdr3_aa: CASSPGRGSGANVLTF
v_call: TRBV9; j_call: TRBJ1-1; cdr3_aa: CASSETSHHGDTEAFF
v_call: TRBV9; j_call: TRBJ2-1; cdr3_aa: CASSAGGSSYNEQFF
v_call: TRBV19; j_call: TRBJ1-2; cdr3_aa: CASDGGGGGYTF
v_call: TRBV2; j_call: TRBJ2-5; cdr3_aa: CASRPSGNPGETQYF
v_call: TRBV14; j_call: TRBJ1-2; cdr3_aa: CASSPTRQDRYTF
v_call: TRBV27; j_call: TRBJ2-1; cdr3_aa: CASSLRGPDRPHNEQFF
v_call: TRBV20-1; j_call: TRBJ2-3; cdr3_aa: CSASPGTTASLSTDTQYF
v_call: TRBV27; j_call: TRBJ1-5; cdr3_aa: CASSLWPNQPQHF
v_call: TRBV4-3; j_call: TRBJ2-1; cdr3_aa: CASSPTSGRDNEQFF
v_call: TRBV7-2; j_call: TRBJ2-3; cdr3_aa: CASSLGELSTDTQYF
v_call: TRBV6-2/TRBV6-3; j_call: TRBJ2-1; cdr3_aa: CASSYSSNEQFF